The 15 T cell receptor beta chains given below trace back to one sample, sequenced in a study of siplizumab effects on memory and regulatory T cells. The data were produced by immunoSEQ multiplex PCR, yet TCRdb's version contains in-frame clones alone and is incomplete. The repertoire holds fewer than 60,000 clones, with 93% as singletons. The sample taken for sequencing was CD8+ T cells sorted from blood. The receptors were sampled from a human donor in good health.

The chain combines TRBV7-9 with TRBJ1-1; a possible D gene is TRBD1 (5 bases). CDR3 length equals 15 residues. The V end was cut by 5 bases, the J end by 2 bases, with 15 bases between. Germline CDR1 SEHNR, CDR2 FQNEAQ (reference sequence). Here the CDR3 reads CASSPPGISNTEAFF. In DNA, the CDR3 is TGTGCCAGCAGCCCCCCAGGGATCTCTAACACTGAAGCTTTCTTT.

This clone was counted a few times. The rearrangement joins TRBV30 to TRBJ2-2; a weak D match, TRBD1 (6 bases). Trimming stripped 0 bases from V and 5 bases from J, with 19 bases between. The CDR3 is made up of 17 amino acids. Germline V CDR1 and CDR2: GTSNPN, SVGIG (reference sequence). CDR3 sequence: CAWSVRAQGWVTGELFF. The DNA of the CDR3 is TGTGCCTGGAGTGTAAGGGCCCAGGGGTGGGTTACCGGGGAGCTGTTTTTT.

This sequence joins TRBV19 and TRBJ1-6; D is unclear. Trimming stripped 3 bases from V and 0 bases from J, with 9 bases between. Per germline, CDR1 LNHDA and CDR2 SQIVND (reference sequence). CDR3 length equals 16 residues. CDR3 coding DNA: TGTGCCAGTAGTATCCGCGCGAGCTCCTATAATTCACCCCTCCACTTT. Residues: CASSIRASSYNSPLHF.

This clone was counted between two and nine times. This CDR3 reads CASSSRMDTEAFF. In DNA, the CDR3 is TGTGCCAGCAGCTCCCGGATGGACACTGAAGCTTTCTTT. The chain carries TRBV11-3 and TRBJ1-1, with D hard to call. Per the germline V gene, CDR1 is SGHNT and CDR2 is YENEEA. There are 13 residues in the CDR3. V was clipped by 4 bases and J by 3 bases, with 9 bases between them.

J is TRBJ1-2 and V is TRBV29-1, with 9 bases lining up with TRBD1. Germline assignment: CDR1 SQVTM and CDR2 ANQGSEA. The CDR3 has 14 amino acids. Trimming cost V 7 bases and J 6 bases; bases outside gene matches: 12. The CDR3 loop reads CSAETIQGANGYTF. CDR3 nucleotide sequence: TGCAGCGCAGAAACGATACAGGGGGCTAATGGCTACACCTTC.

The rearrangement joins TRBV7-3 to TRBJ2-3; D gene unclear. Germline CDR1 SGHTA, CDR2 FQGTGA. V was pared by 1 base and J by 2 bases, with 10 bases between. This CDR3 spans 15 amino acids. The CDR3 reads CASSLIGQNTDTQYF. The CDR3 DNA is TGTGCCAGCAGCTTAATAGGGCAGAACACAGATACGCAGTATTTT.

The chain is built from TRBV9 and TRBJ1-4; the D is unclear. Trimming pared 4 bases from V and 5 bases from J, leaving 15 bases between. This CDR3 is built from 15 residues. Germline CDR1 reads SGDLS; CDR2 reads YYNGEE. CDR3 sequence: CASSPSGRINEKLFF. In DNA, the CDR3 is TGTGCCAGCAGCCCCTCCGGGAGGATCAATGAAAAACTGTTTTTT.

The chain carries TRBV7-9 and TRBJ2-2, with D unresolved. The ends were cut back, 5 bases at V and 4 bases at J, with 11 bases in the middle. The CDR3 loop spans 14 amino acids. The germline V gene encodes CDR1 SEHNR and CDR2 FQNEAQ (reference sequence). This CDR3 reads CASSNPTSTGELFF. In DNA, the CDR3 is TGTGCCAGCAGCAACCCAACCTCCACCGGGGAGCTGTTTTTT.

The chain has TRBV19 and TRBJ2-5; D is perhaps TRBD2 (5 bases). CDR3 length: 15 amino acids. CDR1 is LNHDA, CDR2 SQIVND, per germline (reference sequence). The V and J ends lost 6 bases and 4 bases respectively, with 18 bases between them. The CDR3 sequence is CASSDRVRAGETQYF. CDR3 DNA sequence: TGTGCCAGTAGCGACCGTGTGAGGGCAGGAGAGACCCAGTACTTC. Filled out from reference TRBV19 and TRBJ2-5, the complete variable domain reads DGGITQSPKYLFRKEGQNVTLSCEQNLNHDAMYWYRQDPGQGLRLIYYSQIVNDFQKGDIAEGYSVSREKKESFPLTVTSAQKNPTAFYLCASSDRVRAGETQYFGPGTRLLVL.

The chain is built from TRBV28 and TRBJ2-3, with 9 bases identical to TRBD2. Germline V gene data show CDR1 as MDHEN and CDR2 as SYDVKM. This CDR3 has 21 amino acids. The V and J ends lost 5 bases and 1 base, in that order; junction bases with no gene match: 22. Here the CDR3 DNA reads TGTGCCAGCAGTAAATGGGACGAACAATACAGACTAGCGGACGGCACAGATACGCAGTATTTT. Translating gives CASSKWDEQYRLADGTDTQYF.

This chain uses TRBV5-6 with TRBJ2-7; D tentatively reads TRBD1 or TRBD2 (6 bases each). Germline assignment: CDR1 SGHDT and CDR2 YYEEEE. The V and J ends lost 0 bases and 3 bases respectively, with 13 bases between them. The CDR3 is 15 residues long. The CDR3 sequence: CASSLEGGPIYEQYF. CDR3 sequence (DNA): TGTGCCAGCAGCTTGGAGGGGGGACCCATCTACGAGCAGTACTTC.

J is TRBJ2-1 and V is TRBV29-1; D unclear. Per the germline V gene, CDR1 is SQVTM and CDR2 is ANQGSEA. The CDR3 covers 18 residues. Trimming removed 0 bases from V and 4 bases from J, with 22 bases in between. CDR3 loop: CSVEDYLGPLDEYNEQFF. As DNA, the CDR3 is TGCAGCGTTGAAGATTATTTAGGACCTCTCGACGAGTACAATGAGCAGTTCTTC.

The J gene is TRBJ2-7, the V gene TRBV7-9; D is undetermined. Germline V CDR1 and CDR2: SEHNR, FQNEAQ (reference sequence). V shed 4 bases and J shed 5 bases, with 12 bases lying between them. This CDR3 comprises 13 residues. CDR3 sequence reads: CASSSQSSNEQYF. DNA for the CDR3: TGTGCCAGCAGCTCCCAGAGCAGTAACGAGCAGTACTTC.

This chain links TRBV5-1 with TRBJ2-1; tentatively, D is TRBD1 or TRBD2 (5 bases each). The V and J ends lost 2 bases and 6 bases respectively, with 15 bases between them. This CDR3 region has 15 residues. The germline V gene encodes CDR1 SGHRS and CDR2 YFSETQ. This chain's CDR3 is CASSFSKGSGNEQFF. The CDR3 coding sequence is TGCGCCAGCAGCTTCTCCAAGGGGAGCGGCAATGAGCAGTTCTTC.

The CDR3 reads CASSLAFPQGGGYTF. For the CDR3, the DNA is TGTGCCAGCAGCTTAGCGTTCCCCCAAGGGGGTGGCTACACCTTC. This chain connects TRBV7-9 to TRBJ1-2, with a possible D match to TRBD1 (6 bases). CDR1 SEHNR and CDR2 FQNEAQ come from the germline V gene (reference sequence). The CDR3 extends over 15 amino acids. V was shortened by 0 bases and J by 7 bases, with 15 bases between the two germline ends.